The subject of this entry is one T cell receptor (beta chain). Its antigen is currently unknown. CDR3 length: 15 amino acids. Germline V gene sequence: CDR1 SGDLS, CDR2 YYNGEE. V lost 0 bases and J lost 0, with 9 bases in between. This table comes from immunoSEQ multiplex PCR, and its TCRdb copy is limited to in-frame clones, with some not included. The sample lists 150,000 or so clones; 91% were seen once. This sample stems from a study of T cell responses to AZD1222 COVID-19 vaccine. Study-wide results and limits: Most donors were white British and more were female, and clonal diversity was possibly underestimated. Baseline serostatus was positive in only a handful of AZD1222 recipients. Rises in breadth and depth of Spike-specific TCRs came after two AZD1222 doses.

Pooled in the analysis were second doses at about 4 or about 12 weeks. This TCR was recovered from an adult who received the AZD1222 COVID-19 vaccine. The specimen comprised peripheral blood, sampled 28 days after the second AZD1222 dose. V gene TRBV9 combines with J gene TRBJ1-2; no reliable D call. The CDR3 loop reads CASSVGAGANYGYTF. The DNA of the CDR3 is TGTGCCAGCAGCGTAGGGGCGGGAGCTAACTATGGCTACACCTTC.